The 28 T cell receptor beta chains reported below all come from one sample, sequenced in a study of blood T cell repertoires in COVID-19. The method was immunoSEQ multiplex PCR; TCRdb's version includes in-frame clones alone and lacks a portion of them. In the table there are about 200,000 clones, around 83% of which are singletons. The sequencing input was peripheral blood. All receptors derive from a human donor in a cohort sampled during active COVID-19.

The V and J genes are TRBV7-9 and TRBJ2-7; possible D gene TRBD2, 5 bases. The CDR3 length is 17 residues. In germline, CDR1 is SEHNR, CDR2 FQNEAQ (reference sequence). Trimming left V 1 base short and J 1 base short, with 17 bases between. CDR3 in DNA: TGTGCCAGCAGCTTAGGAAGCGGAGATCCTGTATCCTACGAGCAGTACTTC. Amino acids: CASSLGSGDPVSYEQYF.

V gene TRBV27 combines with J gene TRBJ2-3, with D perhaps TRBD1 (6 bases). V was clipped by 2 bases and J by 1 base, with 10 bases between them. The length of the CDR3 is 15 residues. From germline, CDR1 is MNHEY and CDR2 SMNVEV (reference sequence). The CDR3 region is CASSLMGAGTDTQYF. CDR3 nucleotide sequence: TGTGCCAGCAGTTTAATGGGGGCCGGCACAGATACGCAGTATTTT.

The chain couples TRBV6-5 to TRBJ2-5; tentatively, D is TRBD2 (5 bases). Germline CDR1 and CDR2: MNHEY and SVGAGI. This CDR3 has 12 amino acids. As DNA, the CDR3 is TGTGTCACCCAGCGGTACCAAGAGACCCAGTACTTC. Translating it yields CVTQRYQETQYF.

DNA of the CDR3: TGTGCCAGCAGCAGAACAGGGCCCGGGGAGCTGTTTTTT. It specifies CASSRTGPGELFF. The V gene is TRBV12-3 or TRBV12-4, the J gene TRBJ2-2; D perhaps matches TRBD1 (6 bases). V was cut by 6 bases and J by 6 bases, with 11 bases left in between. The CDR3 spans 13 residues.

The gene calls are TRBV5-4 and TRBJ2-4; possible D gene TRBD2, 6 bases. The CDR3 runs to 16 residues. V was shortened by 4 bases and J by 0 bases, with 14 bases between the two germline ends. Germline V CDR1 and CDR2: SGHNT, YYREEE (reference sequence). Here the CDR3 DNA reads TGTGCCAGCAGCCCGGGGGACGGAATAGCCAAAAACATTCAGTACTTC. Its translation is CASSPGDGIAKNIQYF.

V and J are TRBV5-4 and TRBJ1-5; D perhaps matches TRBD1 (6 bases). This CDR3 is 15 amino acids long. Per germline, CDR1 SGHNT and CDR2 YYREEE (reference sequence). The V end lost 4 bases, the J end lost 6 bases, and 17 bases lay between the germline ends. The chain's CDR3 is CASSDGQGQVQPQHF. The CDR3 nucleotides are TGTGCCAGCAGCGACGGGCAGGGGCAGGTTCAGCCCCAGCATTTT.

J is TRBJ1-4 and V is TRBV9, with a weak D call TRBD1 (5 bases). With 4 bases removed from V and 1 base from J, the gap between germline ends came to 11 bases. The CDR3 is 15 residues long. In germline, CDR1 is SGDLS, CDR2 YYNGEE. DNA of the CDR3: TGTGCCAGCAGCCCGGGGGGTGTAACTAATGAAAAACTGTTTTTT. Translated, it gives CASSPGGVTNEKLFF. The full variable domain, completed using reference TRBV9 and TRBJ1-4, is DSGVTQTPKHLITATGQRVTLRCSPRSGDLSVYWYQQSLDQGLQFLIQYYNGEERAKGNILERFSAQQFPDLHSELNLSSLELGDSALYFCASSPGGVTNEKLFFGSGTQLSVL.

This chain links TRBV28 with TRBJ1-6; possible D gene TRBD1, 6 bases. Looked up from germline, CDR1 is MDHEN and CDR2 is SYDVKM. V lost 4 bases and J 4 bases, leaving 11 bases between the germline ends. The CDR3 extends over 15 amino acids. This chain's CDR3 is CASSSTGIYNSPLHF. The CDR3 DNA is TGTGCCAGCAGTTCCACAGGGATTTATAATTCACCCCTCCACTTT.

The rearrangement uses TRBV28 and TRBJ2-7, with 9 nucleotides matching TRBD1. The ends lost 5 bases at V and 2 bases at J; junction bases unmatched: 4. Germline lookup yields CDR1 MDHEN and CDR2 SYDVKM. This CDR3 comprises 14 residues. The CDR3 region is CASSLTGGPYEQYF. The DNA of the CDR3 is TGTGCCAGCAGTCTAACAGGGGGCCCCTACGAGCAGTACTTC.

The V and J genes are TRBV28 and TRBJ1-5, with D possibly matching TRBD1 (6 bases). Germline-derived CDR1 and CDR2 are MDHEN and SYDVKM. The V gene lost 3 bases and the J gene lost 1 base, with 13 bases spanning the gap. The CDR3 has 16 residues. The CDR3 nucleotides are TGTGCCAGCAGTTTGTTGGGGGCCGGCAGCAATCAGCCCCAGCATTTT. Amino acids: CASSLLGAGSNQPQHF.

V is TRBV7-9 and J is TRBJ1-4; D is undetermined. V was trimmed by 5 bases and J by 5 bases, leaving 15 bases between them. This CDR3 has 15 residues. CDR1 SEHNR and CDR2 FQNEAQ come from the germline V gene (reference sequence). CDR3 bases: TGTGCCAGCAGCCCCATAACCTACCCCAATGAAAAACTGTTTTTT. As protein: CASSPITYPNEKLFF.

This clone was found a few times. The chain recombines TRBV15 with TRBJ1-5, with D possibly being TRBD1 (6 bases). There are 18 residues in the CDR3. Germline assignment: CDR1 LNHNV and CDR2 YYDKDF (reference sequence). V lost 1 base to trimming and J lost 7 bases, with 23 bases between them. CDR3 loop: CATSRGAPYRETGQPQHF. The CDR3 DNA sequence: TGTGCCACCAGCAGAGGGGCCCCCTACAGGGAGACGGGGCAGCCCCAGCATTTT.

The chain employs TRBV30 and TRBJ1-1, with TRBD1 matching over 7 bases. The ends lost 5 bases at V and 4 bases at J; junction bases unmatched: 7. Germline lookup yields CDR1 GTSNPN and CDR2 SVGIG (reference sequence). The CDR3 loop spans 13 amino acids. CDR3 sequence: CAWETGTATEAFF. The CDR3 coding sequence is TGTGCCTGGGAGACAGGGACGGCCACTGAAGCTTTCTTT.

In this sample, this clone turned up a few times. V and J are TRBV5-1 and TRBJ2-2; 13 nucleotides match TRBD2. Germline CDR1 reads SGHRS; CDR2 reads YFSETQ. This CDR3 spans 18 amino acids. J was trimmed by 3 bases and V by 1 base; bases with no gene match: 6. CDR3 sequence: CASSLNPGLAGYTGELFF. CDR3 bases: TGCGCCAGCAGCTTGAACCCGGGACTAGCGGGATACACCGGGGAGCTGTTTTTT.

The genes are TRBV28 and TRBJ1-4; no clear D. Per germline, CDR1 MDHEN and CDR2 SYDVKM. The V gene lost 7 bases and the J gene lost 3 bases, with 15 bases spanning the gap. The CDR3 spans 15 residues. The CDR3 DNA is TGTGCCAGCACCATCCGGGGAAGGGCTAATGAAAAACTGTTTTTT. Translating gives CASTIRGRANEKLFF.

The chain employs TRBV9 and TRBJ2-2, with 9 bases aligning to TRBD2. Germline assignment: CDR1 SGDLS and CDR2 YYNGEE. This CDR3 has 17 residues. The ends lost 0 bases at V and 0 bases at J; junction bases unmatched: 3. CDR3 nucleotide sequence: TGTGCCAGCAGCGTAGTGGCGGGAGGGTCGAACACCGGGGAGCTGTTTTTT. Protein product: CASSVVAGGSNTGELFF. The entire variable domain, with the rest obtained from reference TRBV9 and TRBJ2-2, is as follows: DSGVTQTPKHLITATGQRVTLRCSPRSGDLSVYWYQQSLDQGLQFLIQYYNGEERAKGNILERFSAQQFPDLHSELNLSSLELGDSALYFCASSVVAGGSNTGELFFGEGSRLTVL.

The chain recombines TRBV12-3 or TRBV12-4 with TRBJ1-6; D uncertain. V was cut by 5 bases and J by 14 bases, with 13 bases left in between. CDR3 length: 12 amino acids. The CDR3: CASSLDNLTLHF. The CDR3 bases are TGTGCCAGCAGTCTAGACAACCTCACCCTCCACTTT.

The chain couples TRBV6-6 to TRBJ1-3; tentative D call: TRBD1 (6 bases). V was pared by 8 bases and J by 3 bases, with 17 bases between. The CDR3 has 15 amino acids. Germline V CDR1 and CDR2: MNHNY, SVGAGI (reference sequence). DNA of the CDR3: TGTGCCAGCGACCCTACAGGGCTGCTTGGAAACACCATATATTTT. Its translation: CASDPTGLLGNTIYF.

The chain has TRBV5-1 and TRBJ2-5, with 8 positions matching TRBD1. The V and J ends lost 4 bases and 4 bases, in that order; junction bases with no gene match: 6. The CDR3 has 14 amino acids. Per the germline V gene, CDR1 is SGHRS and CDR2 is YFSETQ. CDR3 sequence reads: CASSPDRGGETQYF. CDR3 bases: TGCGCCAGCAGCCCCGACAGGGGTGGAGAGACCCAGTACTTC.

This rearrangement joins TRBV5-6 to TRBJ2-5, with TRBD2 matching 7 bases. Per germline, CDR1 SGHDT and CDR2 YYEEEE. The CDR3 spans 15 residues. J gave up 2 bases and V 7 bases, and 11 bases lay outside the gene matches. CDR3 sequence (DNA): TGTGCCAGCTGGTCGGCGGGAGTTTGGCAAGAGACCCAGTACTTC. Its translation is CASWSAGVWQETQYF.

The chain employs TRBV7-9 and TRBJ2-7; tentative D call: TRBD2 (6 bases). Germline-derived CDR1 and CDR2 are SEHNR and FQNEAQ (reference sequence). This CDR3 is built from 15 residues. Between the trimmed V and J ends, which lost 5 bases and 3 bases, there was a span of 17 bases. The CDR3 bases are TGTGCCAGCAGCCCGGGTCGGGGGAGTGGCTACGAGCAGTACTTC. Protein sequence: CASSPGRGSGYEQYF.

The CDR3 DNA is TGTGCCAGCAGAGGCGGCAGCGGGAGTATAAATGAGCAGTTCTTC. Its protein product is CASRGGSGSINEQFF. The rearrangement uses TRBV2 and TRBJ2-1, with 8 bases lining up with TRBD2. This CDR3 comprises 15 residues. With 6 bases clipped from V and 7 bases from J, the junction kept 11 bases outside the gene matches. Germline CDR1 is SNHLY and CDR2 is FYNNEI.

CDR3 in DNA: TGTGCCACCTCCGGACTCGCCACAGATACGCAGTATTTT. Translating it yields CATSGLATDTQYF. The gene calls are TRBV24-1 and TRBJ2-3; D possibly corresponds to TRBD2 (5 bases). The CDR3 totals 13 residues. Germline V gene lookup returns CDR1 KGHDR and CDR2 SFDVKD. Trimming cost V 9 bases and J 2 bases, with 11 bases left between them.

This chain's CDR3 is CVTGGSLNEQYF. The CDR3 DNA sequence: TGTGTCACGGGCGGGAGCCTAAACGAGCAGTACTTC. The chain employs TRBV6-6 and TRBJ2-7, with 7 bases aligning to TRBD2. The length of the CDR3 is 12 residues. Per the germline V gene, CDR1 is MNHNY and CDR2 is SVGAGI (reference sequence).

The chain links TRBV11-1 to TRBJ1-5; D ambiguous. CDR3 length equals 16 residues. Trimming pared 5 bases from V and 0 bases from J, leaving 14 bases between. In germline, CDR1 is SGHAT, CDR2 FQDESV (reference sequence). The CDR3 DNA reads as TGTGCCAGCAGCGAAAACGGGTTAATTAGCAATCAGCCCCAGCATTTT. Its translation: CASSENGLISNQPQHF.

The gene calls are TRBV14 and TRBJ2-3; 9 bases map to TRBD1. Trimming removed 3 bases from V and 2 bases from J; junction bases left unmatched: 6. Germline V gene data show CDR1 as SGHDN and CDR2 as FVKESK. The CDR3 sequence is 16 residues long. The CDR3 reads CASSHWTGAITDTQYF. As DNA, the CDR3 is TGTGCCAGCAGCCATTGGACAGGGGCCATCACAGATACGCAGTATTTT.

The CDR3 region is CASSPQGAGELFF. CDR3 DNA sequence: TGTGCCAGTAGTCCACAGGGTGCCGGGGAGCTGTTTTTT. This chain links TRBV19 with TRBJ2-2, with D possibly TRBD1 on 6 matching bases. Germline V gene data show CDR1 as LNHDA and CDR2 as SQIVND (reference sequence). V lost 5 bases to trimming and J lost 6 bases, with 10 bases between them. This CDR3 is built from 13 residues.

This clone was seen just once. The chain couples TRBV2 to TRBJ1-1, with a weak D call TRBD1 (5 bases). Deletions cut 8 bases from V and 3 bases from J, with 19 bases between. CDR3 size: 15 residues. Germline CDR1 is SNHLY and CDR2 is FYNNEI. The CDR3 DNA is TGTGCCAGCTTACACGGGGGGTTCTCGGACACTGAAGCTTTCTTT. Its protein product is CASLHGGFSDTEAFF.